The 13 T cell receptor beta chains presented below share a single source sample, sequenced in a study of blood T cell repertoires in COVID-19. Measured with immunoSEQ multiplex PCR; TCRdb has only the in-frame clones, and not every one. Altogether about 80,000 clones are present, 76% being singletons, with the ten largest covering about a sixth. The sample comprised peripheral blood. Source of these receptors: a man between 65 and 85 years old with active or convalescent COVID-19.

In DNA, the CDR3 is TGTGCCAGCAGCTTAGGAGTGGATAGCGGGGGACAAGAGACCCAGTACTTC. It translates to CASSLGVDSGGQETQYF. The rearrangement joins TRBV11-3 to TRBJ2-5; TRBD2 matches 9 bases. The CDR3 totals 17 residues. The junction had 8 bases not matched to a gene; V was cut back by 1 base and J by 2 bases. CDR1 and CDR2 from the germline V gene are SGHNT and YENEEA.

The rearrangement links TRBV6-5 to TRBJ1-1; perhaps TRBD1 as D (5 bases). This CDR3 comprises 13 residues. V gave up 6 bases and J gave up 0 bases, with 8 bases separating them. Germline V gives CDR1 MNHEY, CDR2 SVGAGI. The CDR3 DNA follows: TGTGCCAGCAGCCGACAGATGAACACTGAAGCTTTCTTT. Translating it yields CASSRQMNTEAFF.

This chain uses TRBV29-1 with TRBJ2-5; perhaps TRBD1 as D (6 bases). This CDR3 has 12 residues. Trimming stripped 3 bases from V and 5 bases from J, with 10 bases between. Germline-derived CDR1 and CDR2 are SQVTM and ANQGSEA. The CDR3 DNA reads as TGCAGCGTTGATCAGGGGTGGGAGACCCAGTACTTC. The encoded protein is CSVDQGWETQYF.

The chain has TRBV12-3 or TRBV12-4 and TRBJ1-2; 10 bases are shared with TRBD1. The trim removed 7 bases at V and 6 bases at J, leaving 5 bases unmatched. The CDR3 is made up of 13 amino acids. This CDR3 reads CASITGTGDGYTF. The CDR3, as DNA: TGTGCCAGCATTACCGGGACAGGGGATGGCTACACCTTC.

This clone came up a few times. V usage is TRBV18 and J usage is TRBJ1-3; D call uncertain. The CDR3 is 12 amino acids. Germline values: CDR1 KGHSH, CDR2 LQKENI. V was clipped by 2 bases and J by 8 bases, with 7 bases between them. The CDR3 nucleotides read TGTGCCAGCTCACCAGTAGGAGACACCATATATTTT. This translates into CASSPVGDTIYF.

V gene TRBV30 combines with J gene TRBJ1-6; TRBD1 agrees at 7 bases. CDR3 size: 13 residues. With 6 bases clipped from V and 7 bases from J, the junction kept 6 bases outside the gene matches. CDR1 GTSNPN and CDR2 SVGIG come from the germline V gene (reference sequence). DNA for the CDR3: TGTGCCTGCACGGGACAGCTGAATTCACCCCTCCACTTT. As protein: CACTGQLNSPLHF.

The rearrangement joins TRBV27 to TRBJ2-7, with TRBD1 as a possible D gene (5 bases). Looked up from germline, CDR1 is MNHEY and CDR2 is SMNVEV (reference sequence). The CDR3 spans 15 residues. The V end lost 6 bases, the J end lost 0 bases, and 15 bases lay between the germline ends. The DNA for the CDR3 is TGTGCCAGCAGCCTGACAGACCCATCCTCCTACGAGCAGTACTTC. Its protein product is CASSLTDPSSYEQYF.

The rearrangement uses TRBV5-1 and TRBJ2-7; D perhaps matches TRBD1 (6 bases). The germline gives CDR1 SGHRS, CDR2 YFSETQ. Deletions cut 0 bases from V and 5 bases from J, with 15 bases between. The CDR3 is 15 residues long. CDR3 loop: CASSLDREAPHEQYF. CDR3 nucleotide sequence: TGCGCCAGCAGCTTGGACAGGGAAGCCCCCCACGAGCAGTACTTC.

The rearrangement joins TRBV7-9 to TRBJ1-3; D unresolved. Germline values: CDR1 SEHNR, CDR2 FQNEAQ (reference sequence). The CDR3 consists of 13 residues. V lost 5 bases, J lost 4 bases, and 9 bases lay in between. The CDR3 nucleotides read TGTGCCAGCAGCCCGAGCAGGGGAAACACCATATATTTT. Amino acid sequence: CASSPSRGNTIYF. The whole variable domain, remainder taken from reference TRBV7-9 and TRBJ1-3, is DTGVSQNPRHKITKRGQNVTFRCDPISEHNRLYWYRQTLGQGPEFLTYFQNEAQLEKSRLLSDRFSAERPKGSFSTLEIQRTEQGDSAMYLCASSPSRGNTIYFGEGSWLTVV.

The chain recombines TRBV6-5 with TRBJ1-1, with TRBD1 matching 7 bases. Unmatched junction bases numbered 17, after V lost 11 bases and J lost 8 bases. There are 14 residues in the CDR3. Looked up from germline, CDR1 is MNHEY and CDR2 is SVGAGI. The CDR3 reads CAGIDRAGVAEAFF. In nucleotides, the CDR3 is TGTGCCGGCATCGACAGGGCTGGGGTCGCGGAAGCTTTCTTT.

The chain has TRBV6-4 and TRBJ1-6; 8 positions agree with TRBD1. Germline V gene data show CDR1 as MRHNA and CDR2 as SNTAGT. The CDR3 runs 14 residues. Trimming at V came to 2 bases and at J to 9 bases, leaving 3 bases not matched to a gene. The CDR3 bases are TGTGCCAGCAGTGACGGACAGGGAGGTTCACCCCTCCACTTT. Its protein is CASSDGQGGSPLHF.

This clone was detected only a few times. The CDR3 coding sequence is TGTGCCAGCAGCGTAGGGGAGCGGGTCCCTAAAGAGACCCAGTACTTC. The encoded protein is CASSVGERVPKETQYF. The V call is TRBV9, the J call TRBJ2-5, with a possible D match to TRBD2 (6 bases). CDR1 is SGDLS and CDR2 is YYNGEE in the germline V gene. With 0 bases removed from V and 3 bases from J, the gap between germline ends came to 15 bases. CDR3 length equals 16 residues.

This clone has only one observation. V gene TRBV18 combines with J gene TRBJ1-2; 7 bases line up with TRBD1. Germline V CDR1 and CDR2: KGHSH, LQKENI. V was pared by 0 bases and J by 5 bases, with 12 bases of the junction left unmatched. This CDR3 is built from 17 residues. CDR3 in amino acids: CASSPPVAGGEEYGYTF. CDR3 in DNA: TGTGCCAGCTCACCACCGGTGGCAGGGGGAGAGGAGTATGGCTACACCTTC.